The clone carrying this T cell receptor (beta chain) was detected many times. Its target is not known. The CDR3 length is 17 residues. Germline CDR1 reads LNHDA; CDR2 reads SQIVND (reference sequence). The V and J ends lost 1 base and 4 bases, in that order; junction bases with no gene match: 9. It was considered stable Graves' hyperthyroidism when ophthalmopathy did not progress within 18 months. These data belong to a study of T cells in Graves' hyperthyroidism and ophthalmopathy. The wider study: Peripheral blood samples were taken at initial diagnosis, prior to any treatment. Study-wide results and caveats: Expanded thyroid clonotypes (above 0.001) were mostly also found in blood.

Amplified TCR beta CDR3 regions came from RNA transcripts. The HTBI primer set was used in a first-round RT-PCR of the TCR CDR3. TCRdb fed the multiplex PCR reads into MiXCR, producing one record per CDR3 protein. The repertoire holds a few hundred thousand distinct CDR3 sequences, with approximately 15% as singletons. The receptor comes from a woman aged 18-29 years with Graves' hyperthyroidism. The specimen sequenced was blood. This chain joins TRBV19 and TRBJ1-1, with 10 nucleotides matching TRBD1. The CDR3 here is CASSIVGTGVVGTEAFF. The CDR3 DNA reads TGTGCCAGTAGTATAGTGGGGACAGGGGTGGTAGGCACTGAAGCTTTCTTT.